This T cell receptor (beta chain) came from a study of blood T cell repertoires in COVID-19. The wider study: Both acute and convalescent COVID-19 samples were obtained from the United States, Italy and Spain. The analysed material was cDNA or gDNA that came from T cells, B-cell-depleted T cells, or PBMCs.

This CDR3 spans 16 amino acids. Trimming removed 3 bases from V and 7 bases from J, with 19 bases in between. Germline-derived CDR1 and CDR2 are MDHEN and SYDVKM. Original processing methods: Estimation of nucleated cell counts relied on the amplification of reference gene primers. Assay used: immunoSEQ multiplex PCR; TCRdb lists only in-frame clones, some missing. V and J calls and clone size are copied from that table; D and trimming were computed from the DNA. The sample carries 180,000 or so clones, over 80% recorded once. This receptor was obtained from a woman aged 45 to 65 with acute or convalescent COVID-19. The chain combines TRBV28 with TRBJ2-1, with D unclear. Material for sequencing was peripheral blood. The CDR3: CASSLWSDRNGNEQFF. As DNA, the CDR3 is TGTGCCAGCAGTTTGTGGTCAGATAGGAACGGGAATGAGCAGTTCTTC.